This passage covers 8 T cell receptor beta chains from one sample sequenced in a study of blood T cell repertoires in COVID-19. The assay was immunoSEQ multiplex PCR, and TCRdb's table has in-frame clones only and misses some. This table holds around 180,000 clones, roughly 86% found once. Sequencing used peripheral blood. The receptors originated from a woman between 25 and 40 years old with active or convalescent COVID-19.

The V call is TRBV12-3 or TRBV12-4, the J call TRBJ2-1, with TRBD2 matching 10 bases. Losses at the gene ends were 9 bases for V and 4 bases for J; bases not matched to a gene: 3. CDR3 length equals 13 residues. The CDR3 loop reads CASGTSAYNEQFF. The CDR3 coding sequence is TGTGCCAGTGGGACTAGCGCGTACAATGAGCAGTTCTTC.

This sequence joins TRBV25-1 and TRBJ2-3; a weak D match, TRBD1 (5 bases). There are 15 residues in the CDR3. Germline loops: CDR1 MGHDK, CDR2 SYGVNS. The V gene lost 7 bases and the J gene lost 3 bases, with 17 bases spanning the gap. CDR3 region: CASTSGYLRTDTQYF. For the CDR3, the DNA is TGTGCCAGCACTTCAGGGTACTTACGAACAGATACGCAGTATTTT.

V is TRBV6-5 and J is TRBJ2-1, with TRBD2 matching over 10 bases. The CDR3 extends over 15 amino acids. The germline V gene has CDR1 MNHEY and CDR2 SVGAGI. The V and J ends lost 0 bases and 7 bases, in that order; junction bases with no gene match: 3. CDR3 bases: TGTGCCAGCAGTTACTCAGGGACTAGCGAGAATGAGCAGTTCTTC. Translated, it gives CASSYSGTSENEQFF.

V gene TRBV18 combines with J gene TRBJ2-5; 8 bases map to TRBD2. This CDR3 region has 15 residues. V lost 3 bases and J lost 2; bases outside the gene matches: 5. Germline V gene lookup returns CDR1 KGHSH and CDR2 LQKENI. The CDR3 nucleotides are TGTGCCAGCTCACCCGGCGGGGGGCGTCAAGAGACCCAGTACTTC. This encodes CASSPGGGRQETQYF.

The J gene is TRBJ1-2, the V gene TRBV28, with D possibly being TRBD1 (5 bases). V lost 8 bases and J 3 bases, leaving 19 bases between the germline ends. The CDR3 sequence is 15 residues long. CDR1 is MDHEN, CDR2 SYDVKM, per germline. The CDR3 DNA sequence: TGTGCCAGCCACGGCGGGGTGCGGGGCTACTATGGCTACACCTTC. Protein product: CASHGGVRGYYGYTF.

The CDR3 DNA reads TGTGCCACCGGACGGGACAACAATCAGCCCCAGCATTTT. Protein sequence: CATGRDNNQPQHF. This chain uses TRBV24-1 with TRBJ1-5; possibly TRBD1 for D (6 bases). The germline V gene encodes CDR1 KGHDR and CDR2 SFDVKD. The CDR3 spans 13 residues. The ends were cut back, 9 bases at V and 3 bases at J, with 11 bases in the middle.

CDR3 loop: CASSESSGSYTGELFF. DNA for the CDR3: TGTGCCAGCAGTGAATCTAGCGGGAGCTACACCGGGGAGCTGTTTTTT. V gene TRBV2 combines with J gene TRBJ2-2, with 10 positions matching TRBD2. V was clipped by 2 bases and J by 3 bases; unmatched bases: 3. Germline loops: CDR1 SNHLY, CDR2 FYNNEI. The CDR3 sequence is 16 residues long. The entire variable domain, with the rest obtained from reference TRBV2 and TRBJ2-2, is as follows: EPEVTQTPSHQVTQMGQEVILRCVPISNHLYFYWYRQILGQKVEFLVSFYNNEISEKSEIFDDQFSVERPDGSNFTLKIRSTKLEDSAMYFCASSESSGSYTGELFFGEGSRLTVL.

The J gene is TRBJ2-2, the V gene TRBV12-3 or TRBV12-4; TRBD2 might be the D (5 bases). CDR3 length equals 13 residues. Trimming took off 6 bases at V and 6 bases at J, with 11 bases between the two ends. CDR3 DNA sequence: TGTGCCAGCAGGCCAGAGGGTCCCGGGGAGCTGTTTTTT. Translating it yields CASRPEGPGELFF.